The 27 T cell receptor beta chains below were found in one sample sequenced in a study of graft-versus-host responses after intestinal transplantation. Sequencing used immunoSEQ multiplex PCR; TCRdb keeps in-frame clones, though not all of them. The sample has over 70,000 clones; approximately 94% are singletons. Their antigens are not known. The specimen was unstimulated CD8+ T cells sorted from spleen or lymph node cells, collected before intestinal transplant. Source of these receptors: a human donor who received an intestinal transplant.

V and J are TRBV27 and TRBJ1-1; tentatively, D is TRBD1 (5 bases). Germline V gene lookup returns CDR1 MNHEY and CDR2 SMNVEV (reference sequence). The CDR3 extends over 13 amino acids. V gave up 7 bases and J gave up 1 base, with 10 bases separating them. The CDR3 protein is CASKQGTNTEAFF. The CDR3 nucleotides read TGTGCCAGCAAGCAAGGGACGAACACTGAAGCTTTCTTT.

This clone has a single count. The rearrangement uses TRBV19 and TRBJ2-7; D gene unclear. V was cut by 10 bases and J by 2 bases, with 12 bases left in between. The germline CDR1 and CDR2 sequences are LNHDA and SQIVND (reference sequence). The length of the CDR3 is 12 residues. The CDR3 DNA reads TGTGCCACTGCGCTAGGGCCCTACGAGCAGTACTTC. Protein sequence: CATALGPYEQYF.

This chain uses TRBV27 with TRBJ1-2; 8 positions match TRBD1. The CDR3 sequence is 15 residues long. Trimming removed 5 bases from V and 2 bases from J; junction bases left unmatched: 7. Germline CDR1 reads MNHEY; CDR2 reads SMNVEV (reference sequence). CDR3 in amino acids: CASSAPGQGNYGYTF. The CDR3, as DNA: TGTGCCAGCAGTGCACCAGGACAGGGAAACTATGGCTACACCTTC.

The DNA for the CDR3 is TGCGCCAGCAGTGAGGGGACTAGTCCGGGAGATACGCAGTATTTT. This sequence encodes CASSEGTSPGDTQYF. The V gene is TRBV10-1, the J gene TRBJ2-3, with TRBD2 matching over 8 bases. Germline V gene lookup returns CDR1 WNHNN and CDR2 SYGVQD (reference sequence). The CDR3 is 15 residues long. Losses at the gene ends were 2 bases for V and 5 bases for J; bases not matched to a gene: 6.

This clone has a single count. V gene TRBV11-2 combines with J gene TRBJ2-1, with 10 positions matching TRBD1. The ends lost 0 bases at V and 5 bases at J; junction bases unmatched: 4. Germline CDR1 reads SGHAT; CDR2 reads FQNNGV. CDR3 length equals 16 residues. CDR3 DNA sequence: TGTGCCAGCAGCTTAGACGGACAGGGGGGACACAATGAGCAGTTCTTC. Encoded protein: CASSLDGQGGHNEQFF.

The chain links TRBV5-1 to TRBJ2-7; 15 positions match TRBD2. V shed 5 bases and J 4 bases; nucleotides not matched to a gene: 4. CDR1 is SGHRS and CDR2 is YFSETQ in the germline V gene. The CDR3 covers 15 residues. The CDR3 bases are TGCGCCAGCAGGTACGGACTAGCGGGAGGGTACGAGCAGTACTTC. The encoded protein is CASRYGLAGGYEQYF.

The genes are TRBV5-1 and TRBJ2-7; 8 bases fit TRBD1. The CDR3 loop spans 14 amino acids. The V gene's germline CDR1 is SGHRS and CDR2 YFSETQ. V lost 1 base, J lost 5 bases, and 5 bases stayed unmatched. In DNA, the CDR3 is TGCGCCAGCAGCTTGTCCCGGACAGGGCACGAGCAGTACTTC. It translates to CASSLSRTGHEQYF.

The chain couples TRBV6-1 to TRBJ1-4; no clear D gene. The CDR3 has 18 amino acids. Deletions cut 2 bases from V and 5 bases from J, with 21 bases between. CDR1 MNHNS and CDR2 SASEGT come from the germline V gene. Here the CDR3 reads CASSESTWGTEVNEKLFF. CDR3 sequence (DNA): TGTGCCAGCAGTGAATCAACGTGGGGAACGGAGGTAAATGAAAAACTGTTTTTT.

This chain connects TRBV7-9 to TRBJ2-1; tentatively, D is TRBD1 (8 bases). CDR1 and CDR2 (germline): SEHNR, FQNEAQ (reference sequence). This CDR3 has 19 residues. Trimming removed 5 bases from V and 3 bases from J, with 26 bases in between. Here the CDR3 DNA reads TGTGCCAGCAGCCCGAAAGGACAATACAGGGGGGGAGGCTACAATGAGCAGTTCTTC. Amino acids: CASSPKGQYRGGGYNEQFF. The variable domain in full, with the rest retrieved from reference TRBV7-9 and TRBJ2-1, is DTGVSQNPRHKITKRGQNVTFRCDPISEHNRLYWYRQTLGQGPEFLTYFQNEAQLEKSRLLSDRFSAERPKGSFSTLEIQRTEQGDSAMYLCASSPKGQYRGGGYNEQFFGPGTRLTVL.

V is TRBV5-1 and J is TRBJ2-5, with 7 bases matching TRBD1. The last part of the DNA fits TRBJ2-7 better; the J call may be wrong. The CDR3 loop spans 17 amino acids. The germline CDR1 and CDR2 sequences are SGHRS and YFSETQ. The CDR3: CASSLAYPKGAPYEQYF. The CDR3 bases are TGCGCCAGCAGCTTGGCGTACCCAAAGGGGGCCCCCTACGAGCAGTACTTC.

V gene TRBV6-5 combines with J gene TRBJ2-2; D ambiguous. With 4 bases removed from V and 10 bases from J, the gap between germline ends came to 10 bases. Germline V CDR1 and CDR2: MNHEY, SVGAGI. The CDR3 is 12 amino acids. The CDR3 DNA follows: TGTGCCAGCAGTTTCCACCCCTTGGAGCTGTTTTTT. It translates to CASSFHPLELFF.

The gene calls are TRBV7-3 and TRBJ2-1; 8 nucleotides line up with TRBD2. V gave up 5 bases and J gave up 8 bases; unmatched junction bases: 8. From germline, CDR1 is SGHTA and CDR2 FQGTGA. CDR3 length: 14 amino acids. The CDR3 DNA follows: TGTGCCAGCAGCCAGATCGGGGGGGTAGATGAGCAGTTCTTC. Residues: CASSQIGGVDEQFF.

The table lists this clone with a count of one. This sequence joins TRBV12-5 and TRBJ2-7; 7 bases are a match to TRBD1. Trimming at V came to 6 bases and at J to 4 bases, leaving 12 bases not matched to a gene. The CDR3 is made up of 15 amino acids. Germline CDR1 LGHNT, CDR2 FRNRAP. The CDR3: CASGMTGTVIYEQYF. Here the CDR3 DNA reads TGTGCTAGTGGAATGACCGGGACAGTGATTTACGAGCAGTACTTC. The full variable domain, in which reference TRBV12-5 and TRBJ2-7 provide the parts outside the CDR3, is DARVTQTPRHKVTEMGQEVTMRCQPILGHNTVFWYRQTMMQGLELLAYFRNRAPLDDSGMPKDRFSAEMPDATLATLKIQPSEPRDSAVYFCASGMTGTVIYEQYFGPGTRLTVT.

The CDR3 region is CSVDLDTTGELFF. Written as DNA, the CDR3 is TGCAGCGTTGATCTAGATACCACCGGGGAGCTGTTTTTT. The chain employs TRBV29-1 and TRBJ2-2, with D unresolved. Germline V gene data show CDR1 as SQVTM and CDR2 as ANQGSEA. Trimming pared 3 bases from V and 4 bases from J, leaving 9 bases between. The CDR3 is 13 residues long.

This clone was seen a single time. The chain joins TRBV15 to TRBJ2-1, with D possibly matching TRBD2 (6 bases). CDR3 length equals 14 residues. The V gene lost 3 bases and the J gene lost 1 base, with 7 bases spanning the gap. Germline CDR1 reads LNHNV; CDR2 reads YYDKDF (reference sequence). The CDR3 reads CATSSGSSYNEQFF. The CDR3, as DNA: TGTGCCACCAGCAGCGGGAGTTCCTACAATGAGCAGTTCTTC.

This clone was detected only once. The chain uses TRBV27 and TRBJ2-7; 10 positions agree with TRBD2. The germline gives CDR1 MNHEY, CDR2 SMNVEV (reference sequence). The CDR3 contains 15 residues. Trimming took 5 bases from V and 5 from J; bases not matched to a gene: 9. The CDR3 reads CASSRTSGFIHEQYF. Here the CDR3 DNA reads TGTGCCAGCAGTCGGACTAGCGGATTTATCCACGAGCAGTACTTC.

This rearrangement joins TRBV5-1 to TRBJ1-3; unclear D gene. The CDR3 loop spans 13 amino acids. Trimming left V 5 bases short and J 6 bases short, with 12 bases between. The V gene's germline CDR1 is SGHRS and CDR2 YFSETQ. The CDR3 region has the DNA TGCGCCAGCAGGGTGGCAGTGGAAAACACCATATATTTT. Protein sequence: CASRVAVENTIYF.

The V gene is TRBV19, the J gene TRBJ2-7, with unresolved D. CDR1 and CDR2 from the germline V gene are LNHDA and SQIVND (reference sequence). Trimming cost V 3 bases and J 6 bases, with 15 bases left between them. The length of the CDR3 is 14 residues. The CDR3 sequence: CASSMNQGLLEQYF. As DNA, the CDR3 is TGTGCCAGTAGTATGAATCAAGGCCTCCTCGAGCAGTACTTC.

The chain joins TRBV5-1 to TRBJ2-7; TRBD1 matches at 8 bases. The junction had 8 bases not matched to a gene; V was cut back by 0 bases and J by 3 bases. CDR3 size: 16 residues. CDR1 is SGHRS, CDR2 YFSETQ, per germline. The CDR3 sequence is CASSLGGTGVLYEQYF. For the CDR3, the DNA is TGCGCCAGCAGCTTGGGTGGGACAGGAGTTCTCTACGAGCAGTACTTC.

V usage is TRBV27 and J usage is TRBJ1-3; D is uncertain. This CDR3 spans 14 amino acids. Germline loops: CDR1 MNHEY, CDR2 SMNVEV (reference sequence). Trimming took 5 bases from V and 2 from J, leaving 10 bases between them. Written as DNA, the CDR3 is TGTGCCAGCAGTCCGATCGGGGCTGGAAACACCATATATTTT. Translating gives CASSPIGAGNTIYF.

The rearrangement joins TRBV2 to TRBJ2-7, with unresolved D. The CDR3 spans 15 residues. The germline V gene encodes CDR1 SNHLY and CDR2 FYNNEI. With 7 bases removed from V and 2 bases from J, the gap between germline ends came to 18 bases. CDR3: CASTWTDNLTYEQYF. CDR3 bases: TGTGCCAGCACCTGGACCGACAACCTCACCTACGAGCAGTACTTC.

J is TRBJ2-3 and V is TRBV27; a weak D match, TRBD2 (6 bases). Between the trimmed V and J ends, which lost 7 bases and 1 base, there was a span of 12 bases. The germline V gene has CDR1 MNHEY and CDR2 SMNVEV (reference sequence). This CDR3 has 14 amino acids. CDR3 DNA sequence: TGTGCCAGCACCCGGGAGTACGGCACAGATACGCAGTATTTT. Its translation: CASTREYGTDTQYF.

The V gene is TRBV29-1, the J gene TRBJ2-1; 10 bases match TRBD1. In germline, CDR1 is SQVTM, CDR2 ANQGSEA. This CDR3 has 16 amino acids. The J segment lost 6 bases and the V segment lost 2 bases, leaving 10 bases of the junction unmatched. The CDR3 nucleotides read TGCAGCGTTGAAACGACCGGGACAGGGGCTTCCAATGAGCAGTTCTTC. Protein product: CSVETTGTGASNEQFF.

This clone was detected only once. Written as DNA, the CDR3 is TGTGCCAGCAGTCTGCGCGGGACAAAGGATTTCGAGCAGTACTTC. Translated, it gives CASSLRGTKDFEQYF. This chain uses TRBV7-8 with TRBJ2-7, with D perhaps being TRBD1 or TRBD2 (6 bases each). V was clipped by 6 bases and J by 6 bases, with 21 bases between them. The CDR3 spans 15 residues. In germline, CDR1 is SGHVS, CDR2 FQNEAQ. The full variable domain, rest sourced from reference TRBV7-8 and TRBJ2-7, is GAGVSQSPRYKVAKRGQDVALRCDPISGHVSLFWYQQALGQGPEFLTYFQNEAQLDKSGLPSDRFFAERPEGSVSTLKIQRTQQEDSAVYLCASSLRGTKDFEQYFGPGTRLTVT.

V is TRBV27 and J is TRBJ2-7, with a weak D call TRBD1 (5 bases). The length of the CDR3 is 13 residues. CDR1 is MNHEY, CDR2 SMNVEV, per germline (reference sequence). V lost 2 bases and J lost 2, with 7 bases in between. This chain's CDR3 is CASSLKGTYEQYF. The CDR3 DNA reads as TGTGCCAGCAGTTTAAAGGGGACCTACGAGCAGTACTTC.

The genes are TRBV20-1 and TRBJ1-5; D unresolved. This CDR3 spans 11 amino acids. Trimming stripped 3 bases from V and 6 bases from J, with 6 bases between. Germline CDR1 DFQATT, CDR2 SNEGSKA (reference sequence). Here the CDR3 reads CSASSGQPQHF. Here the CDR3 DNA reads TGCAGTGCTAGTTCAGGTCAGCCCCAGCATTTT.

CDR3 loop: CASSLEQGSYEQYF. The CDR3 nucleotides are TGTGCCAGCAGCCTTGAACAGGGCTCCTACGAGCAGTACTTC. The chain joins TRBV5-6 to TRBJ2-5; TRBD1 might be the D (6 bases). Matching the DNA end better, TRBJ2-7 makes the J call doubtful. There are 14 residues in the CDR3. CDR1 is SGHDT and CDR2 is YYEEEE in the germline V gene.